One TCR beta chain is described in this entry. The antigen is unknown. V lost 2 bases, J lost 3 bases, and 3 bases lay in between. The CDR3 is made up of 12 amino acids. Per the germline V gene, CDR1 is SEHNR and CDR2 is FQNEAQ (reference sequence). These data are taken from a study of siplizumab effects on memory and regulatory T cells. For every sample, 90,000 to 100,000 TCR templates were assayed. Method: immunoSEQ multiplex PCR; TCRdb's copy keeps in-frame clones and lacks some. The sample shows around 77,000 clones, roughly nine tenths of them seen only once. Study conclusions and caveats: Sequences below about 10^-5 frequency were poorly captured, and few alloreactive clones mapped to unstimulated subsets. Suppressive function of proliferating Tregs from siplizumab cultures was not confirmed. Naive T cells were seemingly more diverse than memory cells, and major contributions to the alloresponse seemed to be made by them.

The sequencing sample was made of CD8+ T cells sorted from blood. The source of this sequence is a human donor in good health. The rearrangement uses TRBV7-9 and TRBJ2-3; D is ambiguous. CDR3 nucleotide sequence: TGTGCCAGCAGCTTAATAACAGATACGCAGTATTTT. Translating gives CASSLITDTQYF.